Listed here are 27 T cell receptor beta chains from one sample, sequenced in a study of T cells in Graves' hyperthyroidism and ophthalmopathy. Amplification of TCR beta CDR3 regions used RNA as the template. HTBI primers drove first-round RT-PCR of the TCR CDR3. TCRdb fed the multiplex PCR reads into MiXCR, producing one record per CDR3 protein. The sample lists fewer than 450,000 distinct CDR3 sequences; around an eighth were seen once. Sequencing was done on a sample of blood. All receptors come from a man over 45 with Graves' ophthalmopathy.

This clonotype has more than one count but fewer than ten. V is TRBV15 and J is TRBJ2-7; 10 bases line up with TRBD1. Germline values: CDR1 LNHNV, CDR2 YYDKDF (reference sequence). The CDR3 has 14 amino acids. V lost 4 bases and J lost 5; bases outside the gene matches: 5. The CDR3 region is CATSKRDRGNEQYF. The CDR3 region has the DNA TGTGCCACCAGCAAACGGGACAGGGGCAACGAGCAGTACTTC.

V and J are TRBV5-1 and TRBJ2-7; 9 bases fit TRBD1. Germline V gene lookup returns CDR1 SGHRS and CDR2 YFSETQ. The CDR3 length is 16 residues. J was trimmed by 7 bases and V by 6 bases; bases with no gene match: 17. CDR3 amino acids: CASTQLPGQGPVEQYF. Written as DNA, the CDR3 is TGCGCCAGCACTCAACTACCGGGACAGGGTCCAGTTGAGCAGTACTTC. The whole variable domain, remainder taken from reference TRBV5-1 and TRBJ2-7, is KAGVTQTPRYLIKTRGQQVTLSCSPISGHRSVSWYQQTPGQGLQFLFEYFSETQRNKGNFPGRFSGRQFSNSRSEMNVSTLELGDSALYLCASTQLPGQGPVEQYFGPGTRLTVT.

This clonotype was counted many times. V usage is TRBV20-1 and J usage is TRBJ2-5; TRBD2 matches at 8 bases. The germline V gene has CDR1 DFQATT and CDR2 SNEGSKA (reference sequence). The V gene end was trimmed by 5 bases and the J gene end by 5 bases; junction bases not matched to a gene: 16. This CDR3 is 16 amino acids long. This CDR3 is CSALRVREGLTETQYF. In DNA form, the CDR3 reads TGCAGTGCTCTTCGGGTCCGGGAGGGCCTTACGGAGACCCAGTACTTC.

This clonotype was recorded at least ten times. Given a much more abundant clone one base away, this may be a read error. The genes are TRBV6-1 and TRBJ2-7; 12 bases are a match to TRBD2. The CDR3 length is 15 residues. Looked up from germline, CDR1 is MNHNS and CDR2 is SASEGT. V was pared by 6 bases and J by 1 base, with 4 bases of the junction left unmatched. DNA of the CDR3: TGTGCCAGCAGACTAGGACTAGCGGGATCCTACGAGCAGTACTTC. Amino acids: CASRLGLAGSYEQYF.

With regard to this clonotype: The junction departs from germline at one end; a sequencing error may be responsible. The chain has TRBV25-1 and TRBJ2-3; 9 nucleotides match TRBD2. Germline lookup yields CDR1 MGHDK and CDR2 SYGVNS. This CDR3 comprises 17 residues. This CDR3 reads CDSSDLQQREVSDTQYF. The CDR3 DNA sequence: TGTGACAGCAGTGACCTCCAGCAGCGGGAGGTCTCAGATACGCAGTATTTT. Combining the CDR3 with reference TRBV25-1 and TRBJ2-3 gives the whole variable domain EADIYQTPRYLVIGTGKKITLECSQTMGHDKMYWYQQDPGMELHLIHYSYGVNSTEKGDLSSESTVSRIRTEHFPLTLESARPSHTSQYLCDSSDLQQREVSDTQYFGPGTRLTVL.

The table lists this clonotype with many counts. The J gene is TRBJ2-1, the V gene TRBV6-1, with 7 bases aligning to TRBD2. The CDR3 covers 18 residues. CDR1 is MNHNS, CDR2 SASEGT, per germline. The junction had 10 bases not matched to a gene; V was cut back by 1 base and J by 1 base. The CDR3 sequence is CASSEVLGGPASYNEQFF. The DNA for the CDR3 is TGTGCCAGCAGTGAAGTTCTGGGAGGGCCGGCATCCTACAATGAGCAGTTCTTC.

This clonotype was counted many times. The chain has TRBV11-2 and TRBJ1-2; 8 bases are a match to TRBD1. The CDR3 contains 16 residues. V was clipped by 4 bases and J by 8 bases; unmatched bases: 15. Germline V gene lookup returns CDR1 SGHAT and CDR2 FQNNGV. This CDR3 is CASSSRQGASYGGYTF. CDR3 nucleotide sequence: TGTGCCAGCAGCTCCCGGCAGGGGGCAAGCTATGGGGGCTACACCTTC. The entire variable domain, with the rest obtained from reference TRBV11-2 and TRBJ1-2, is as follows: EAGVAQSPRYKIIEKRQSVAFWCNPISGHATLYWYQQILGQGPKLLIQFQNNGVVDDSQLPKDRFSAERLKGVDSTLKIQPAKLEDSAVYLCASSSRQGASYGGYTFGSGTRLTVV.

The sample holds a few counts of this clonotype. V is TRBV28 and J is TRBJ1-5; 10 bases match TRBD1. The CDR3 spans 15 residues. Trimming took 6 bases from V and 6 from J; bases not matched to a gene: 8. Per germline, CDR1 MDHEN and CDR2 SYDVKM. The CDR3 sequence is CASSPGQGVSQPQHF. The CDR3, as DNA: TGTGCCAGCAGCCCCGGACAGGGGGTGTCTCAGCCCCAGCATTTT.

This clonotype was counted many times. The chain is built from TRBV29-1 and TRBJ2-3; TRBD2 matches 8 bases. The CDR3 loop spans 17 amino acids. With 7 bases clipped from V and 0 bases from J, the junction kept 15 bases outside the gene matches. Germline V CDR1 and CDR2: SQVTM, ANQGSEA. CDR3 nucleotide sequence: TGCAGCGCGTCCGGGACTAGGCTACTACCTAGCACAGATACGCAGTATTTT. It encodes CSASGTRLLPSTDTQYF.

The V gene is TRBV11-2, the J gene TRBJ2-1; 7 nucleotides match TRBD2. Germline CDR1 is SGHAT and CDR2 is FQNNGV. The CDR3 loop spans 18 amino acids. J lost 4 bases, V lost 4 bases, and 16 bases had no gene match. The CDR3, as DNA: TGTGCCAGCAGCTCCCCACGCCTGGCTAGCGGTCCTTACAATGAGCAGTTCTTC. Amino acids: CASSSPRLASGPYNEQFF.

In this sample, this clonotype turned up many times. V is TRBV5-1 and J is TRBJ2-2, with D possibly being TRBD1 (6 bases). Germline CDR1 is SGHRS and CDR2 is YFSETQ. The CDR3 loop spans 14 amino acids. V was shortened by 4 bases and J by 2 bases, with 9 bases between the two germline ends. In DNA form, the CDR3 reads TGCGCCAGCAGCAAACAGGGAAACACCGGGGAGCTGTTTTTT. Protein: CASSKQGNTGELFF.

This clonotype was picked up many times. The chain combines TRBV11-2 with TRBJ2-5; perhaps TRBD1 as D (5 bases). There are 14 residues in the CDR3. CDR1 is SGHAT and CDR2 is FQNNGV in the germline V gene. Trimming took 0 bases from V and 4 from J, leaving 9 bases between them. The CDR3 DNA reads TGTGCCAGCAGCTTAGACAGGGCAGCAGAGACCCAGTACTTC. Protein product: CASSLDRAAETQYF.

A few counts support this clonotype. No conserved phenylalanine or tryptophan is present at the end of the CDR3, so a read error is the likely explanation. The V call is TRBV28, the J call TRBJ2-1; D not certain. This CDR3 region has 14 residues. Germline CDR1 MDHEN, CDR2 SYDVKM. Trimming shortened V by 2 bases and J by 4 bases, and 9 bases separated the two germline ends. CDR3 sequence reads: CASSLAVPYNEQFL. In DNA form, the CDR3 reads TGTGCCAGCAGTTTAGCGGTACCATACAATGAGCAGTTCCTC.

The chain recombines TRBV6-5 with TRBJ2-2; 8 bases fit TRBD1. With V trimmed by 3 bases and J by 1 base, 7 bases remained unmatched. The germline CDR1 and CDR2 sequences are MNHEY and SVGAGI. This CDR3 has 17 amino acids. The CDR3 DNA is TGTGCCAGCAGTTATAGAATGGGACAGGTGAACACCGGGGAGCTGTTTTTT. Translation: CASSYRMGQVNTGELFF.

The sample holds many counts of this clonotype. V gene TRBV5-6 combines with J gene TRBJ2-7; 8 bases line up with TRBD1. The CDR3 loop spans 12 amino acids. The germline V gene encodes CDR1 SGHDT and CDR2 YYEEEE. The CDR3 spells CDQGARLYEQYF. CDR3 sequence (DNA): TGTGATCAGGGGGCGCGACTCTACGAGCAGTACTTC. The full variable domain, rest sourced from reference TRBV5-6 and TRBJ2-7, is DAGVTQSPTHLIKTRGQQVTLRCSPKSGHDTVSWYQQALGQGPQFIFQYYEEEERQRGNFPDRFSGHQFPNYSSELNVNALLLGDSALYLCDQGARLYEQYFGPGTRLTVT.

This clonotype was counted many times. The V and J genes are TRBV28 and TRBJ2-7; a possible D gene is TRBD1 (5 bases). The CDR3 covers 14 residues. Trimming removed 6 bases at V and 4 bases at J, with 16 bases between. The germline CDR1 and CDR2 sequences are MDHEN and SYDVKM. The chain's CDR3 is CASSDWGTRYEQYF. In nucleotides, the CDR3 is TGTGCCAGCAGCGACTGGGGCACCCGGTACGAGCAGTACTTC.

This clonotype was found a few times. The V and J genes are TRBV10-3 and TRBJ2-1, with TRBD2 identical over 10 bases. Trimming cost V 2 bases and J 6 bases; bases outside gene matches: 1. CDR3 length equals 14 residues. Germline V CDR1 and CDR2: ENHRY, SYGVKD. CDR3 sequence (DNA): TGTGCCATCAGTGAGCGGACTAGCGGCAATGAGCAGTTCTTC. Its translation: CAISERTSGNEQFF.

This clonotype was counted ten times or more. This chain uses TRBV6-5 with TRBJ2-7; D gene uncertain. Trimming left V 0 bases short and J 0 bases short, with 12 bases between. Germline CDR1 and CDR2: MNHEY and SVGAGI. This CDR3 comprises 16 residues. The CDR3 region is CASSYSNTAYSYEQYF. The CDR3, as DNA: TGTGCCAGCAGTTACTCGAATACGGCCTACTCCTACGAGCAGTACTTC.

The J gene is TRBJ1-1, the V gene TRBV4-1, with D unresolved. V gave up 3 bases and J gave up 2 bases, with 10 bases separating them. The length of the CDR3 is 14 residues. CDR1 and CDR2 (germline): MGHRA, YSYEKL. CDR3 nucleotides: TGCGCCAGCAGCCAGGCAGATTTCAACACTGAAGCTTTCTTT. It encodes CASSQADFNTEAFF.

This clonotype was recorded at least ten times. The rearrangement joins TRBV20-1 to TRBJ2-7, with 10 bases matching TRBD1. V was pared by 4 bases and J by 2 bases, with 5 bases of the junction left unmatched. This CDR3 is built from 14 residues. Germline CDR1 DFQATT, CDR2 SNEGSKA (reference sequence). The CDR3 bases are TGCAGTGCTAACCGGGACAGGGGCGCCTACGAGCAGTACTTC. This translates into CSANRDRGAYEQYF.

The chain employs TRBV19 and TRBJ2-1; D tentatively reads TRBD1 or TRBD2 (6 bases each). Trimming took off 8 bases at V and 9 bases at J, with 11 bases between the two ends. Germline values: CDR1 LNHDA, CDR2 SQIVND (reference sequence). The CDR3 is 11 residues long. CDR3 in DNA: TGTGCCAGTTCTCGGGGGCTTGAGCAGTTCTTC. As protein: CASSRGLEQFF.

This clonotype showed up many times. The V gene is TRBV15, the J gene TRBJ2-1, with 10 nucleotides matching TRBD2. Germline assignment: CDR1 LNHNV and CDR2 YYDKDF (reference sequence). This CDR3 is built from 16 residues. With 1 base clipped from V and 4 bases from J, the junction kept 4 bases outside the gene matches. CDR3 protein: CATSRVSTSGYNEQFF. The CDR3 DNA reads TGTGCCACCAGCAGAGTTTCGACTAGCGGGTACAATGAGCAGTTCTTC.

For this clonotype: The germline gene is not matched at one end of the junction; a read error may be the cause. The chain has TRBV30 and TRBJ1-1, with D maybe TRBD1 (5 bases). From germline, CDR1 is GTSNPN and CDR2 SVGIG (reference sequence). The CDR3 totals 14 residues. Here the CDR3 reads CARSGDFRDLEAFF. For the CDR3, the DNA is TGTGCCCGGAGCGGCGATTTCAGGGACCTTGAAGCTTTCTTT.

The V and J genes are TRBV7-8 and TRBJ2-7; 11 bases agree with TRBD2. Trimming at V came to 4 bases and at J to 1 base, leaving 6 bases not matched to a gene. Germline CDR1 and CDR2: SGHVS and FQNEAQ. The CDR3 contains 16 residues. CDR3 nucleotides: TGTGCCAGCAGCTCACTAGCGGGAGAGGTTTCCTACGAGCAGTACTTC. Translated: CASSSLAGEVSYEQYF.

This clonotype was counted only a few times. The genes are TRBV20-1 and TRBJ2-1; either TRBD1 or TRBD2 may supply D (6 bases each). With 5 bases removed from V and 1 base from J, the gap between germline ends came to 12 bases. The V gene's germline CDR1 is DFQATT and CDR2 SNEGSKA (reference sequence). This CDR3 contains 14 residues. The CDR3 loop is CSAARGLSYNEQFF. The CDR3 DNA follows: TGCAGTGCTGCACGGGGGCTATCCTACAATGAGCAGTTCTTC.

This clonotype occurred many times. The V call is TRBV5-1, the J call TRBJ1-4; possible D gene TRBD1, 6 bases. The germline V gene encodes CDR1 SGHRS and CDR2 YFSETQ. This CDR3 comprises 15 residues. Deletions cut 4 bases from V and 0 bases from J, with 10 bases between. The CDR3 coding sequence is TGCGCCAGCAGCGTCACAGGGTCAACTAATGAAAAACTGTTTTTT. Its translation is CASSVTGSTNEKLFF. The full variable domain, its missing parts supplied by reference TRBV5-1 and TRBJ1-4, is KAGVTQTPRYLIKTRGQQVTLSCSPISGHRSVSWYQQTPGQGLQFLFEYFSETQRNKGNFPGRFSGRQFSNSRSEMNVSTLELGDSALYLCASSVTGSTNEKLFFGSGTQLSVL.

Only a few counts were recorded for this clonotype. It may be a read error: a sequence one base away is much more abundant. In this CDR3 the conserved last residue, phenylalanine or tryptophan, is missing, so a read error is likely. V and J are TRBV20-1 and TRBJ1-2; tentative D call: TRBD1 (5 bases). CDR3 size: 14 residues. Germline values: CDR1 DFQATT, CDR2 SNEGSKA (reference sequence). The germline V and J ends were trimmed by 6 bases and 0 bases, with 14 bases remaining between them. CDR3 DNA sequence: TGCAGTGCCCCCTCGGGGGAGGCTAACTATGGCTACACCCTC. Translating it yields CSAPSGEANYGYTL.